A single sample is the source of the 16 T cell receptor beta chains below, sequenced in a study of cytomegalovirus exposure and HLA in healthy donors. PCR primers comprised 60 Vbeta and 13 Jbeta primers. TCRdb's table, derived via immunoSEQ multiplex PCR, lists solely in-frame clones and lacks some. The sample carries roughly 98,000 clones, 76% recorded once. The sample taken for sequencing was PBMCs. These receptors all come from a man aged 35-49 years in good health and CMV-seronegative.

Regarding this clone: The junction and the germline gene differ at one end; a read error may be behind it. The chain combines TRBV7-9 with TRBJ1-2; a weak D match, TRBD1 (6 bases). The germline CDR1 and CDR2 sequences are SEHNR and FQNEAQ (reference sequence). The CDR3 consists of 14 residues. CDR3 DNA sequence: TGTTCCAGCAGCTTAAATAGCCCAGGGGTAGGCTACACCTTC. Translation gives CSSSLNSPGVGYTF.

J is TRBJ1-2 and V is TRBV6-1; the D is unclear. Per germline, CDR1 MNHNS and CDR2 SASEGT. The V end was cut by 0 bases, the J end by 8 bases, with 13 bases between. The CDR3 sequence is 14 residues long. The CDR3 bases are TGTGCCAGCAGTGAAGCCCCAGAGGTATGGGGCTACACCTTC. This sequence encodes CASSEAPEVWGYTF.

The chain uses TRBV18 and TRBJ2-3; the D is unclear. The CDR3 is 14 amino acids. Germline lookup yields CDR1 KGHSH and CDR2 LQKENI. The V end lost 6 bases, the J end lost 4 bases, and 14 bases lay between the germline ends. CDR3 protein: CASSPGSGADTQYF. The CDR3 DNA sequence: TGTGCCAGCTCCCCAGGCTCCGGAGCAGATACGCAGTATTTT. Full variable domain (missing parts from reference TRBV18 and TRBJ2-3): NAGVMQNPRHLVRRRGQEARLRCSPMKGHSHVYWYRQLPEEGLKFMVYLQKENIIDESGMPKERFSAEFPKEGPSILRIQQVVRGDSAAYFCASSPGSGADTQYFGPGTRLTVL.

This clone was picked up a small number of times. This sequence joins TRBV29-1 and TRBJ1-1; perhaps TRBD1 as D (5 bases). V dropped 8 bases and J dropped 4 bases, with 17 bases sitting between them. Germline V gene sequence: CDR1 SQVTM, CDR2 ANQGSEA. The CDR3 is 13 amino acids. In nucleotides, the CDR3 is TGCAGCACAGGTCCGGGGGTTGGCACTGAAGCTTTCTTT. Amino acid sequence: CSTGPGVGTEAFF.

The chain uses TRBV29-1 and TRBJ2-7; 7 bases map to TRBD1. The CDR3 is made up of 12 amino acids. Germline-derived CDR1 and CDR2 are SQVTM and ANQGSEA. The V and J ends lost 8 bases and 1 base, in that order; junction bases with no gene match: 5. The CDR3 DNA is TGCAGCAGCTACAGGGGTTCCTACGAGCAGTACTTC. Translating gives CSSYRGSYEQYF.

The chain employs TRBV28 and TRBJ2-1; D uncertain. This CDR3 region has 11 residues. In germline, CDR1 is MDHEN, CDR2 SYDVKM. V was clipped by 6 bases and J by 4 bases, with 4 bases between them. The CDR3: CASSPYNEQFF. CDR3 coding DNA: TGTGCCAGCAGCCCGTACAATGAGCAGTTCTTC.

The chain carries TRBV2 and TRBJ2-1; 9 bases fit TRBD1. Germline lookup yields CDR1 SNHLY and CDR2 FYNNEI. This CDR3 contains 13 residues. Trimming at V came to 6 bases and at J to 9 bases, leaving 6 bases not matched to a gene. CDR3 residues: CASRYRGQGEQFF. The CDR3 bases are TGTGCCAGCAGGTACAGGGGGCAGGGTGAGCAGTTCTTC.

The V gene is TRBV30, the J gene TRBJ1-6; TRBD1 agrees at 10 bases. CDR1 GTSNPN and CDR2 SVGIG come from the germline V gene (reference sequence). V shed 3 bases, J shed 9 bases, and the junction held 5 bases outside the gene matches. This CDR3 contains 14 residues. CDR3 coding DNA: TGTGCCTGGAGCCCCGGACAGGGGGTTTCACCCCTCCACTTT. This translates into CAWSPGQGVSPLHF.

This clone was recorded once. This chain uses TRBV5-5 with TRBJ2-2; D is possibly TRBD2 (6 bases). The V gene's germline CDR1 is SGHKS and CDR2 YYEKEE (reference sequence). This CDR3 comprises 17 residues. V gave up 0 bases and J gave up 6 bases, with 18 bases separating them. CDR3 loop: CASSLEFGGGSSGELFF. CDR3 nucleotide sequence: TGTGCCAGCAGCTTGGAATTCGGGGGAGGAAGTTCCGGGGAGCTGTTTTTT.

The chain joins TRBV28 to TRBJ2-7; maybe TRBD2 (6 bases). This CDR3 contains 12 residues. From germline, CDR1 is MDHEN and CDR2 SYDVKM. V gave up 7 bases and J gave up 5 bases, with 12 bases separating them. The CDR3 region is CASTAQRDEQYF. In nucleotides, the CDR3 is TGTGCCAGCACCGCCCAGCGGGACGAGCAGTACTTC.

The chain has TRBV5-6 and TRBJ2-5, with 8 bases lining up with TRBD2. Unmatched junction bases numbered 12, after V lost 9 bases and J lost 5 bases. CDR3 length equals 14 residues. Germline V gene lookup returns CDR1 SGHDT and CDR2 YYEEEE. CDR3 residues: CATGLAQVGETQYF. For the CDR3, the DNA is TGTGCCACCGGACTAGCACAAGTAGGGGAGACCCAGTACTTC. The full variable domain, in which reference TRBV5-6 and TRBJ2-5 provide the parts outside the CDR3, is DAGVTQSPTHLIKTRGQQVTLRCSPKSGHDTVSWYQQALGQGPQFIFQYYEEEERQRGNFPDRFSGHQFPNYSSELNVNALLLGDSALYLCATGLAQVGETQYFGPGTRLLVL.

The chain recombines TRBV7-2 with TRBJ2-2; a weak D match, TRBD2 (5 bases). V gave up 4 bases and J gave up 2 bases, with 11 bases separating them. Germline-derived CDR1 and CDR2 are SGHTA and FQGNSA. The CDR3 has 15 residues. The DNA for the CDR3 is TGTGCCAGCAGCTACCACCGGGGTAACACCGGGGAGCTGTTTTTT. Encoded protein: CASSYHRGNTGELFF.

CDR3 bases: TGTGCCAGCAGGAGTGACAGTGACACTGAAGCTTTCTTT. This sequence encodes CASRSDSDTEAFF. The genes are TRBV6-5 and TRBJ1-1, with D perhaps matching TRBD1 (5 bases). This CDR3 is built from 13 residues. Germline values: CDR1 MNHEY, CDR2 SVGAGI. V was pared by 6 bases and J by 3 bases, with 11 bases between.

The DNA for the CDR3 is TGTGCCAGCAGTGACTCCGGGGGACTAGCGGGGGAAGAGACCCAGTACTTC. Its protein product is CASSDSGGLAGEETQYF. The chain combines TRBV6-4 with TRBJ2-5, with TRBD2 matching over 14 bases. Per the germline V gene, CDR1 is MRHNA and CDR2 is SNTAGT. With 0 bases clipped from V and 3 bases from J, the junction kept 3 bases outside the gene matches. This CDR3 has 17 amino acids.

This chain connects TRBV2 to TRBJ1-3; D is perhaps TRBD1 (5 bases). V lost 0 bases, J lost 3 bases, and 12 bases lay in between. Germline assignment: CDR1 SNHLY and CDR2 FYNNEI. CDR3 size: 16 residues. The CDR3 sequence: CASSEAGRASGNTIYF. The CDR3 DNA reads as TGTGCCAGCAGTGAAGCCGGCAGGGCCAGTGGAAACACCATATATTTT.

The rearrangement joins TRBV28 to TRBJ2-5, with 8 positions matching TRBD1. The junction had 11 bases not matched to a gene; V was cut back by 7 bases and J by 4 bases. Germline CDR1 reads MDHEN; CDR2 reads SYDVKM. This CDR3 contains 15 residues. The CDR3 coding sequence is TGTGCCAGCACCCTCGGGGGACAGGAGGCAGAGACCCAGTACTTC. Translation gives CASTLGGQEAETQYF.